This T cell receptor beta chain was identified in a study of blood T cell repertoires in COVID-19 (TCRdb year 2020). Study-wide context: Samples covering the acute and convalescent phases of COVID-19 were provided by collaborators in the United States, Italy and Spain. The material from the prospective study consisted of cDNA or gDNA derived from T cells, B-cell-depleted T cells, or PBMCs. Subjects who had been exposed to COVID-19, were actively infected with it, or had recovered from it provided the deeply sampled blood TCRbeta repertoires that made up the dataset. The repertoires were released in a freely available public database meant as a resource for research on the immune response to SARS-CoV-2. The samples were drawn from the first 160 participants of the ongoing ImmuneRACE study and from more than 1,000 subjects provided by 6 global collaborators. Sample metadata almost always included a de-identified subject ID, COVID-19 status, age in years and sex. Where available, HLA class I and class II types were obtained from metadata supplied by the sample provider rather than from assay-based typing.

Overall study results and their limits: The amount of clinical and demographic metadata varied by source and participant and was provided uncurated.

In this sample, this clone turned up once. Its binding antigen is unknown. Per-base qualities were not stored, and no clone one base away is much larger. Via the germline V gene, CDR1 is ENHRY and CDR2 SYGVKD. Spanning cysteine to phenylalanine, the CDR3 consists of 15 amino acids. The only DNA kept is the CDR3, 45 bases in frame from the first base. V is trimmed back by 7 bases and J by 9 bases, and the junction contains 9 bases that no gene match accounts for. TCRbeta CDR3 regions were amplified from genomic DNA using the immunoSEQ Assay, a bias-controlled multiplex PCR. As for the original processing: Within the assay, amplification of reference gene primers was used to estimate how many nucleated cells each sample contained. To quantify the absolute abundance of each unique TCRbeta CDR3 rearrangement, sequence reads were collapsed and filtered. For each sample, productive Simpson clonality was calculated by taking the square root of Simpson's diversity index across productive rearrangements. TCRdb limited this immuneACCESS table to in-frame rearrangements with V and J called. A share of clones is missing; checked studies link under half to unresolved V genes, and the rest is unexplained. V and J calls and clone size are given by that table; D and trimming were obtained from the DNA. For this sample there are just over 350,000 clones; approximately 86% appear just once. Less than 9% of the sample comes from the top ten.

In Seattle, one collaborating source enrolled patients while the infection was active and tracked those patients longitudinally over the course of disease. Whole blood was collected in K2EDTA tubes by collaborating institutions according to the institutions' own protocols. For TCRbeta analysis, collaborator samples were shipped as frozen whole blood, as isolated PBMCs, or as DNA extracted from either sample type. The V gene is TRBV10-3 and the J gene is TRBJ2-1; 13 bases in the middle match TRBD2. Source material: peripheral blood. The clonotype comes from a woman aged 60-75 years with COVID-19, enrolled during active disease. In nucleotide form, the sequence is TGTGCCATCACCGAGACTAGCGGGGGGTTGTTTGAGCAGTTCTTC. It codes for CAITETSGGLFEQFF.